These T cell receptor beta chains were read from a single sample in a study of somatic mutations in cytotoxic T cells in rheumatoid arthritis. Data came from immunoSEQ multiplex PCR; TCRdb stores just in-frame clones and leaves some out. Of about 9,200 clones in the sample, approximately 79% were seen once. The specimen was CD8+ T cells sorted from blood. The receptors derive from an adult with rheumatoid arthritis. CDR3s include the opening cysteine and the closing phenylalanine or tryptophan. The D gene is left open where the match is weak. Expanded clones are given a class, and other clones once, few, many or no size at all.

V gene	J gene	clone size	D gene	CDR3 length	CDR3 DNA	CDR3 protein
TRBV5-4	TRBJ2-7	.	.	13	TGTGCCAGCAGCTCCGCAGTCACCTACGAGCAGTACTTC	CASSSAVTYEQYF
TRBV5-8	TRBJ2-7	few	.	17	TGTGCCAGCAGCTTACGGGAAACGGTGGCCAGCTCCTACGAGCAGTACTTC	CASSLRETVASSYEQYF
TRBV4-3	TRBJ2-7	.	.	16	TGCGCCAGCAGCCAAGGAAATGGGGACGGCCTCTACGAGCAGTACTTC	CASSQGNGDGLYEQYF
TRBV27	TRBJ2-1	few	.	14	TGTGCCAGCAGGCCTTTCGGGCAGGGTAATGAGCAGTTCTTC	CASRPFGQGNEQFF
TRBV16	TRBJ1-5	.	.	15	TGTGCCAGCAGCCAAGGGGGCACAGGCAATCAGCCCCAGCATTTT	CASSQGGTGNQPQHF
TRBV7-2	TRBJ2-3	.	.	13	TGTGCCAGCAGCTTTGGCAGCCCAGATACGCAGTATTTT	CASSFGSPDTQYF
TRBV4-3	TRBJ2-7	.	TRBD1	15	TGCGCCAGCAGCCAATACAGGGGCGAGGCCTACGAGCAGTACTTC	CASSQYRGEAYEQYF
TRBV4-2	TRBJ2-7	.	.	13	TGTGCCAGCAGCCTACCAGGGGCCGCCGAGCAGTACTTC	CASSLPGAAEQYF
TRBV6-1	TRBJ2-1	.	TRBD1	19	TGTGCCAGCAGTGCAGGGACAGGGGGCGGACGTAGCTCCTACAATGAGCAGTTCTTC	CASSAGTGGGRSSYNEQFF
TRBV6-1	TRBJ1-6	.	.	15	TGTGCCAGCAGTAACGAAGACGGGGCGAATTCACCCCTCCACTTT	CASSNEDGANSPLHF
TRBV28	TRBJ2-3	.	TRBD1	14	TGTGCCACCAAAAGGACAGGGGGCACAGATACGCAGTATTTT	CATKRTGGTDTQYF
TRBV6-5	TRBJ2-1	.	.	14	TGTGCCAGCACGATCCAGGGCCCCTACAATGAGCAGTTCTTC	CASTIQGPYNEQFF
TRBV2	TRBJ1-1	few	TRBD1	15	TGTGCCAGCAGTGAATGGACAGGGATGAACACTGAAGCTTTCTTT	CASSEWTGMNTEAFF
TRBV7-9	TRBJ2-7	.	.	13	TGTGCCAGCAGCTTAGGCGGTGGACACGAGCAGTACTTC	CASSLGGGHEQYF
TRBV5-1	TRBJ1-2	.	.	11	TGCGCCAGCAGCGGGTCTAATGGCTACACCTTC	CASSGSNGYTF
TRBV5-1	TRBJ1-1	few	TRBD1	14	TGCGCCAGCAGCGGCACTGGGACAGAGAGTGAAGCTTTCTTT	CASSGTGTESEAFF
TRBV7-6	TRBJ2-1	.	TRBD2	15	TGTGCCAGCAGCGAAGGACTAGCGGGTTGGAATGAGCAGTTCTTC	CASSEGLAGWNEQFF
TRBV18	TRBJ2-1	once	TRBD2	17	TGTGCCAGCTCACCACCGGGGGCTAGCGGGAGGGACAATGAGCAGTTCTTC	CASSPPGASGRDNEQFF
TRBV4-3	TRBJ2-5	.	TRBD2	16	TGCGCCAGCAGCCAAGAATTAGCGGGGAGCCAAGAGACCCAGTACTTC	CASSQELAGSQETQYF
TRBV4-1	TRBJ1-5	.	.	13	TGCGCCAGCAGCTCCAGCCTGGGGCAGCCCCAGCATTTT	CASSSSLGQPQHF
TRBV27	TRBJ2-7	.	.	13	TGTGCCAGCAGTTTGTTGGGCCGGTACGAGCAGTACTTC	CASSLLGRYEQYF
TRBV19	TRBJ2-6	.	TRBD1	16	TGTGCCAGTAGCACCCGGACAGGGTCTGGGGCCAACGTCCTGACTTTC	CASSTRTGSGANVLTF
TRBV28	TRBJ1-3	few	.	14	TGTGCCAGCAGACCAGCGGGACTTGGAAACACCATATATTTT	CASRPAGLGNTIYF
TRBV27	TRBJ2-1	.	.	14	TGTGCCAGCAGTTTATACCTAGCGTTTAATGAGCAGTTCTTC	CASSLYLAFNEQFF